The entry below gives a single T cell receptor beta chain sequence along with its context. Germline values: CDR1 SGDLS, CDR2 YYNGEE. The CDR3 totals 14 residues. Trimming at V came to 3 bases and at J to 7 bases, leaving 8 bases not matched to a gene. This specimen belongs to a study of shared T cell receptors in the human thymus. TCRdb keeps only in-frame clones here, not all; method: immunoSEQ multiplex PCR. In the table there are about 660,000 clones, more than 75% of which are singletons. The data also belong to a second study, concerning human thymus T cells. As that report states: Biased V and J segment usage appeared in thymus and peripheral blood. Related research examined unrelated individuals and reported that their thymic repertoires overlapped highly.

The TCR originated in a boy younger than two with a congenital heart defect. V usage is TRBV9 and J usage is TRBJ2-7; TRBD2 matches at 9 bases. Material for sequencing was thymocytes. CDR3 loop: CASSGLADGIEQYF. In nucleotides, the CDR3 is TGTGCCAGCAGCGGACTAGCGGATGGAATTGAGCAGTACTTC. The full variable domain, completed using reference TRBV9 and TRBJ2-7, is DSGVTQTPKHLITATGQRVTLRCSPRSGDLSVYWYQQSLDQGLQFLIQYYNGEERAKGNILERFSAQQFPDLHSELNLSSLELGDSALYFCASSGLADGIEQYFGPGTRLTVT.